This entry lists 30 T cell receptor beta chains sequenced from one sample in a study of cytomegalovirus exposure and HLA in healthy donors. Sequencing was performed with immunoSEQ multiplex PCR; in TCRdb, only in-frame clones are kept and a portion is missing. The sample contains 150,000 to 200,000 clones, roughly 77% of which appear only once. The sample comprised PBMCs. All receptors derive from a woman in her thirties in good health and CMV-seronegative.

V gene TRBV4-1 combines with J gene TRBJ2-7, with D possibly TRBD1 on 5 matching bases. This CDR3 region has 15 residues. CDR1 is MGHRA and CDR2 is YSYEKL in the germline V gene. Trimming removed 0 bases at V and 2 bases at J, with 11 bases between. The CDR3 region is CASSQDSGYTYEQYF. The CDR3 DNA sequence: TGCGCCAGCAGCCAAGATTCAGGGTACACCTACGAGCAGTACTTC.

The chain uses TRBV7-8 and TRBJ1-5; no reliable D call. The CDR3 spans 12 residues. Germline assignment: CDR1 SGHVS and CDR2 FQNEAQ. Trimming left V 3 bases short and J 6 bases short, with 6 bases between. The CDR3 is CASSLGGQPQHF. In nucleotides, the CDR3 is TGTGCCAGCAGCTTGGGAGGTCAGCCCCAGCATTTT.

The rearrangement links TRBV5-1 to TRBJ2-3, with D possibly TRBD1 on 7 matching bases. Trimming left V 4 bases short and J 2 bases short, with 14 bases between. Looked up from germline, CDR1 is SGHRS and CDR2 is YFSETQ. The CDR3 contains 15 residues. Here the CDR3 DNA reads TGCGCCAGCAGCGCGGGACAGACAGACACAGATACGCAGTATTTT. This encodes CASSAGQTDTDTQYF.

J is TRBJ2-5 and V is TRBV4-1, with 7 bases lining up with TRBD2. CDR1 is MGHRA and CDR2 is YSYEKL in the germline V gene. After removal of 5 bases from V and 4 bases from J, the junction contained 13 bases not matched to a gene. The CDR3 consists of 16 residues. CDR3 sequence: CASSEAGGSRGETQYF. The CDR3 nucleotides read TGCGCCAGCAGCGAAGCCGGCGGGAGTCGTGGAGAGACCCAGTACTTC.

Remarks on this clone: One junction end does not reproduce the germline sequence, and a read error may be involved. This sequence joins TRBV25-1 and TRBJ1-4, with a weak D call TRBD1 (5 bases). From germline, CDR1 is MGHDK and CDR2 SYGVNS. CDR3 length equals 12 residues. The CDR3 DNA reads as TGCGCGGTCCGGGACTTTAATGAAAAACTGTTTTTT. Translating it yields CAVRDFNEKLFF.

V gene TRBV27 combines with J gene TRBJ1-4, with a tentative D call TRBD1 (6 bases). This CDR3 region has 15 residues. Germline values: CDR1 MNHEY, CDR2 SMNVEV (reference sequence). V lost 3 bases to trimming and J lost 5 bases, with 13 bases between them. CDR3 in DNA: TGTGCCAGCAGTTTTTCTCAGGGGCTAAATGAAAAACTGTTTTTT. This sequence encodes CASSFSQGLNEKLFF.

With regard to this clone: The sample contains more than one DNA sequence encoding this CDR3. V is TRBV4-1 and J is TRBJ2-7, with 8 bases lining up with TRBD2. This CDR3 comprises 16 residues. After removal of 0 bases from V and 4 bases from J, the junction contained 8 bases not matched to a gene. Per germline, CDR1 MGHRA and CDR2 YSYEKL. The CDR3 region has the DNA TGCGCCAGCAGCCAAGAGAACAGCGGGAGAAGTTACGAGCAGTACTTC. Translated, it gives CASSQENSGRSYEQYF.

This clone has only one observation. The chain carries TRBV6-5 and TRBJ1-1; D might be TRBD1 (5 bases). The CDR3 consists of 14 residues. Trimming removed 2 bases from V and 5 bases from J, with 12 bases in between. The V gene's germline CDR1 is MNHEY and CDR2 SVGAGI. CDR3 coding DNA: TGTGCCAGCAGTTACGGGCGAAAGGGGACTGAAGCTTTCTTT. Translation: CASSYGRKGTEAFF.

Note on this clone: At one boundary the junction diverges from the germline segment, which might be a read error. The chain recombines TRBV30 with TRBJ1-1, with a possible D match to TRBD1 (5 bases). The germline V gene encodes CDR1 GTSNPN and CDR2 SVGIG (reference sequence). The CDR3 loop spans 11 amino acids. CDR3 nucleotide sequence: TGTGCCTGGAGTGTTGGCGGGGGTATGATCTTT. Translated, it gives CAWSVGGGMIF.

V is TRBV4-1 and J is TRBJ2-7; 9 positions agree with TRBD1. V shed 4 bases and J 9 bases; nucleotides not matched to a gene: 16. The germline V gene encodes CDR1 MGHRA and CDR2 YSYEKL. The length of the CDR3 is 16 residues. CDR3 sequence: CASSLIPSDRGRGQYF. The CDR3 nucleotides are TGCGCCAGCAGCCTGATTCCGTCCGACAGGGGGAGAGGGCAGTACTTC.

J is TRBJ1-1 and V is TRBV6-5; 7 bases line up with TRBD1. This CDR3 spans 15 amino acids. Germline V gives CDR1 MNHEY, CDR2 SVGAGI. Trimming cost V 6 bases and J 1 base; bases outside gene matches: 8. CDR3 nucleotides: TGTGCCAGCAGCAGGGACCACAGGGGGAACACTGAAGCTTTCTTT. Amino acids: CASSRDHRGNTEAFF.

This clone was found a few times. V gene TRBV7-6 combines with J gene TRBJ1-1; D is unresolved. The ends were cut back, 1 base at V and 6 bases at J, with 9 bases in the middle. CDR1 and CDR2 from the germline V gene are SGHVS and FNYEAQ. This CDR3 contains 13 residues. CDR3 sequence (DNA): TGTGCCAGCAGCTTAGAGCTTACGTCTGAAGCTTTCTTT. Amino acid sequence: CASSLELTSEAFF.

V usage is TRBV7-9 and J usage is TRBJ2-7; 8 bases agree with TRBD1. V lost 5 bases and J lost 0; bases outside the gene matches: 9. CDR1 and CDR2 from the germline V gene are SEHNR and FQNEAQ (reference sequence). This CDR3 comprises 16 residues. In DNA, the CDR3 is TGTGCCAGCAGCGCCCAGGGGGCCCACAGCTCCTACGAGCAGTACTTC. Translated, it gives CASSAQGAHSSYEQYF.

V gene TRBV29-1 combines with J gene TRBJ1-1; D call uncertain. V gave up 3 bases and J gave up 0 bases, with 11 bases separating them. Germline assignment: CDR1 SQVTM and CDR2 ANQGSEA. This CDR3 spans 14 amino acids. This CDR3 reads CSVEEVPMNTEAFF. CDR3 in DNA: TGCAGCGTTGAGGAGGTTCCCATGAACACTGAAGCTTTCTTT.

The genes are TRBV6-4 and TRBJ1-1, with D uncertain. Germline V CDR1 and CDR2: MRHNA, SNTAGT. V lost 2 bases, J lost 1 base, and 5 bases lay in between. This CDR3 comprises 13 residues. The CDR3 region has the DNA TGTGCCAGCAGTGACACTAGGAACACTGAAGCTTTCTTT. Translating gives CASSDTRNTEAFF.

CDR3 sequence: CSASYDYGYTF. Here the CDR3 DNA reads TGCAGTGCTAGTTATGACTATGGCTACACCTTC. The chain has TRBV20-1 and TRBJ1-2; D unclear. Trimming cost V 3 bases and J 3 bases, with 5 bases left between them. The CDR3 runs to 11 residues. The germline V gene has CDR1 DFQATT and CDR2 SNEGSKA (reference sequence).

The V call is TRBV2, the J call TRBJ2-1; the match to TRBD2 covers 11 bases. The germline V gene has CDR1 SNHLY and CDR2 FYNNEI. V shed 6 bases, J shed 7 bases, and the junction held 11 bases outside the gene matches. This CDR3 has 16 residues. This CDR3 is CASSRDSGGAINEQFF. CDR3 DNA sequence: TGTGCCAGCAGCCGAGATAGCGGGGGGGCCATAAATGAGCAGTTCTTC.

The J gene is TRBJ1-5, the V gene TRBV4-1, with D unclear. The V end was cut by 3 bases, the J end by 3 bases, with 12 bases between. The length of the CDR3 is 15 residues. Germline lookup yields CDR1 MGHRA and CDR2 YSYEKL. CDR3 sequence (DNA): TGCGCCAGCAGCCACAGGAGAGGGCTCAATCAGCCCCAGCATTTT. Translation gives CASSHRRGLNQPQHF.

This clone has a handful of counts. V is TRBV10-1 and J is TRBJ1-5, with a tentative D call TRBD1 (6 bases). V lost 6 bases to trimming and J lost 4 bases, with 10 bases between them. The CDR3 runs 13 residues. Germline CDR1 and CDR2: WNHNN and SYGVQD (reference sequence). DNA of the CDR3: TGCGCCAGCAGCCTGGACAGAAATCAGCCCCAGCATTTT. Its translation is CASSLDRNQPQHF.

This chain uses TRBV5-1 with TRBJ2-1; D may be TRBD2 (5 bases). This CDR3 region has 12 residues. V lost 2 bases to trimming and J lost 8 bases, with 8 bases between them. Germline V gene sequence: CDR1 SGHRS, CDR2 YFSETQ. CDR3 residues: CASSLGRDEQFF. CDR3 DNA sequence: TGCGCCAGCAGCTTAGGGCGGGATGAGCAGTTCTTC.

V and J are TRBV6-5 and TRBJ1-2; D uncertain. This CDR3 has 13 amino acids. Per the germline V gene, CDR1 is MNHEY and CDR2 is SVGAGI. The V gene lost 0 bases and the J gene lost 8 bases, with 10 bases spanning the gap. The CDR3 spells CASSYSRESGYTF. The CDR3 nucleotides read TGTGCCAGCAGTTACTCGCGGGAGTCCGGCTACACCTTC.

This clone is a singleton in its sample. The V gene is TRBV19, the J gene TRBJ1-1; possibly TRBD1 for D (6 bases). The CDR3 consists of 15 residues. CDR1 is LNHDA and CDR2 is SQIVND in the germline V gene (reference sequence). V was clipped by 7 bases and J by 2 bases, with 17 bases between them. Written as DNA, the CDR3 is TGTGCCAGTATTCCGAGGGCAGGGGACAACACTGAAGCTTTCTTT. Translated: CASIPRAGDNTEAFF.

V gene TRBV7-2 combines with J gene TRBJ1-5; D perhaps matches TRBD1 (6 bases). CDR3 length: 15 amino acids. Germline V gene lookup returns CDR1 SGHTA and CDR2 FQGNSA. The germline V and J ends were trimmed by 7 bases and 5 bases, with 18 bases remaining between them. The CDR3 sequence: CASTLIQGAYQPQHF. The CDR3 DNA reads TGTGCCAGCACCCTCATACAGGGAGCATATCAGCCCCAGCATTTT.

The V call is TRBV5-1, the J call TRBJ2-2; tentatively, D is TRBD1 (6 bases). CDR1 is SGHRS and CDR2 is YFSETQ in the germline V gene. The CDR3 covers 15 residues. Trimming left V 4 bases short and J 2 bases short, with 12 bases between. The chain's CDR3 is CASSRRTENTGELFF. The DNA of the CDR3 is TGCGCCAGCAGCCGCCGGACAGAAAACACCGGGGAGCTGTTTTTT.

This clone was seen more than once but under ten times. The chain is built from TRBV5-1 and TRBJ2-7; D is unclear. Germline lookup yields CDR1 SGHRS and CDR2 YFSETQ. V dropped 5 bases and J dropped 3 bases, with 9 bases sitting between them. The length of the CDR3 is 12 residues. The CDR3 spells CASSSSFYEQYF. The CDR3 bases are TGCGCCAGCAGTAGCAGCTTCTACGAGCAGTACTTC.

The V call is TRBV5-1, the J call TRBJ2-7; 7 bases map to TRBD1. The CDR3 is made up of 14 amino acids. The germline CDR1 and CDR2 sequences are SGHRS and YFSETQ. V lost 4 bases to trimming and J lost 5 bases; unmatched junction nucleotides: 9. CDR3 residues: CASSIQGLGDEQYF. In DNA, the CDR3 is TGCGCCAGCAGCATACAGGGGCTCGGGGACGAGCAGTACTTC.

Here the CDR3 reads CASSLGQSGRGELFF. CDR3 in DNA: TGTGCCAGCAGCCTGGGACAGTCGGGAAGAGGGGAGCTGTTTTTT. The V gene is TRBV11-3, the J gene TRBJ2-2; 7 bases fit TRBD1. CDR1 SGHNT and CDR2 YENEEA come from the germline V gene. The CDR3 runs to 15 residues. With 5 bases clipped from V and 8 bases from J, the junction kept 11 bases outside the gene matches. Together with reference TRBV11-3 and TRBJ2-2, the CDR3 gives the full variable domain: EAGVVQSPRYKIIEKKQPVAFWCNPISGHNTLYWYLQNLGQGPELLIRYENEEAVDDSQLPKDRFSAERLKGVDSTLKIQPAELGDSAVYLCASSLGQSGRGELFFGEGSRLTVL.

This clone has only one observation. The rearrangement links TRBV6-5 to TRBJ1-4; the D gene is possibly TRBD1 (6 bases). The CDR3 runs to 15 residues. The germline V gene has CDR1 MNHEY and CDR2 SVGAGI. Deletions cut 2 bases from V and 6 bases from J, with 13 bases between. CDR3 nucleotide sequence: TGTGCCAGCAGTTACACCACCAACAGGGATGAAAAACTGTTTTTT. It encodes CASSYTTNRDEKLFF.

The chain couples TRBV7-8 to TRBJ2-5; 15 bases line up with TRBD2. From germline, CDR1 is SGHVS and CDR2 FQNEAQ. The CDR3 loop spans 17 amino acids. V lost 5 bases and J lost 5; bases outside the gene matches: 9. The CDR3, as DNA: TGTGCCAGCAGCCAATCTACCGGGACTAGCGGGGGGGAGACCCAGTACTTC. This gives the protein CASSQSTGTSGGETQYF.

This clone has a single count. The chain carries TRBV6-6 and TRBJ1-5; 7 bases align to TRBD1. J gave up 9 bases and V 2 bases, and 4 bases lay outside the gene matches. This CDR3 is built from 13 residues. Germline V gene data show CDR1 as MNHNY and CDR2 as SVGAGI (reference sequence). CDR3 nucleotides: TGTGCCAGCAGTTACAGGGGGCGCCCGCCCCAGCATTTT. Protein product: CASSYRGRPPQHF.